The 12 T cell receptor beta chains presented below share a single source sample, sequenced in a study of radiation and T cells in renal cell carcinoma (dated by TCRdb to the early 2020s). What the time point label conveys for this sample: tumor resected at nephrectomy. Taken with the paper, the label for treatment or condition translates to: 15 Gy SBRT to primary tumor, nephrectomy 4 weeks later. Libraries came from the immunoSEQ multiplex PCR assay. TCRdb's version of the immuneACCESS table is confined to in-frame rearrangements and falls short of the full clone set. An unresolved V gene accounts for under half of the shortfall where checked; the remainder is of unknown origin. The sample contains almost 9,500 clones, roughly 60% of them found a single time. The leading ten clones occupy 15% to 20% of the sample. The sample consisted of tumor tissue, taken from a patient whose treatment included radiotherapy and nephrectomy. The receptor set was obtained from a woman aged 45-59 years with renal cell carcinoma.

This rearrangement joins TRBV19 to TRBJ2-5; no definite D call. V lost 1 base and J 1 base, leaving 10 bases between the germline ends. Germline V gives CDR1 LNHDA, CDR2 SQIVND (reference sequence). This CDR3 is 15 amino acids long. The CDR3 sequence is CASSIGPGPQETQYF. CDR3 in DNA: TGTGCCAGTAGTATAGGCCCCGGACCCCAAGAGACCCAGTACTTC.

This clone has a handful of counts. The genes are TRBV7-8 and TRBJ2-7; D perhaps matches TRBD2 (6 bases). Trimming cost V 2 bases and J 1 base, with 12 bases left between them. Germline CDR1 is SGHVS and CDR2 is FQNEAQ. CDR3 length: 15 residues. The CDR3 nucleotides are TGTGCCAGCAGCTTACGGGCGGGGCCGTCCTACGAGCAGTACTTC. Amino acids: CASSLRAGPSYEQYF.

J is TRBJ1-1 and V is TRBV4-1, with D uncertain. The CDR3 covers 13 residues. Trimming took off 0 bases at V and 5 bases at J, with 7 bases between the two ends. Germline loops: CDR1 MGHRA, CDR2 YSYEKL. CDR3 bases: TGCGCCAGCAGCCAAGATGGGCAGACTGAAGCTTTCTTT. Encoded protein: CASSQDGQTEAFF.

Of note for this clone: Other DNA sequences in this specimen translate into the identical CDR3. This chain joins TRBV7-2 and TRBJ2-1; 13 bases line up with TRBD2. Germline loops: CDR1 SGHTA, CDR2 FQGNSA. The V gene end was trimmed by 4 bases and the J gene end by 10 bases; junction bases not matched to a gene: 7. The length of the CDR3 is 15 residues. CDR3 DNA: TGTGCCAGCAGCTCCGGACTAGCGGGAGTGAACGAGCAGTTCTTC. This codes for CASSSGLAGVNEQFF.

The chain joins TRBV7-9 to TRBJ1-5, with unresolved D. Germline V gives CDR1 SEHNR, CDR2 FQNEAQ (reference sequence). This CDR3 spans 15 amino acids. V was pared by 5 bases and J by 1 base, with 12 bases between. CDR3 nucleotide sequence: TGTGCCAGCAGCGGGGTCGGCGAGAGCAATCAGCCCCAGCATTTT. Its translation: CASSGVGESNQPQHF.

The chain joins TRBV5-1 to TRBJ2-2; weak D call: TRBD1 (6 bases). V dropped 0 bases and J dropped 4 bases, with 13 bases sitting between them. CDR1 is SGHRS and CDR2 is YFSETQ in the germline V gene. CDR3 length: 16 residues. CDR3 bases: TGCGCCAGCAGCTTGGCCACACAGGGCGCCACCGGGGAGCTGTTTTTT. Translation gives CASSLATQGATGELFF.

This clone has just a few counts. The chain uses TRBV2 and TRBJ1-2, with a weak D call TRBD1 (6 bases). Germline lookup yields CDR1 SNHLY and CDR2 FYNNEI. The CDR3 length is 11 residues. The ends were cut back, 8 bases at V and 7 bases at J, with 11 bases in the middle. CDR3 DNA: TGTGCCAGCGGGGGGGGCCTTGGCTACACCTTC. Its protein product is CASGGGLGYTF.

This chain links TRBV19 with TRBJ1-2; D gene ambiguous. With 7 bases removed from V and 1 base from J, the gap between germline ends came to 16 bases. CDR1 is LNHDA, CDR2 SQIVND, per germline (reference sequence). This CDR3 spans 15 amino acids. This chain's CDR3 is CASNPLVAVNYGYTF. The CDR3 coding sequence is TGTGCCAGTAACCCATTGGTAGCCGTTAACTATGGCTACACCTTC.

The rearrangement joins TRBV5-6 to TRBJ2-1, with TRBD2 identical over 7 bases. V was clipped by 4 bases and J by 8 bases; unmatched bases: 12. Germline values: CDR1 SGHDT, CDR2 YYEEEE. The CDR3 is 15 amino acids. Written as DNA, the CDR3 is TGTGCCAGCAGCGAGTGGAGGGAGGGCCCCCATGAGCAGTTCTTC. It encodes CASSEWREGPHEQFF.

This chain uses TRBV7-3 with TRBJ2-5; 9 nucleotides line up with TRBD1. CDR1 is SGHTA, CDR2 FQGTGA, per germline. V trimming: 3 bases; J trimming: 7 bases; junction bases outside the gene matches: 12. This CDR3 spans 16 amino acids. This CDR3 reads CASSLYTGTGTATQYF. As DNA, the CDR3 is TGTGCCAGCAGCTTGTACACCGGGACAGGGACCGCGACCCAGTACTTC.

The chain recombines TRBV4-3 with TRBJ2-1; perhaps TRBD1 as D (5 bases). Germline V gives CDR1 LGHNA, CDR2 YSLEER. Trimming took off 0 bases at V and 7 bases at J, with 16 bases between the two ends. The CDR3 runs 16 residues. The CDR3 region is CASSQDFLQGRNEQFF. The CDR3 DNA sequence: TGCGCCAGCAGCCAAGATTTCTTGCAGGGTAGGAATGAGCAGTTCTTC.

In its sample, this clone ranks as large. V usage is TRBV27 and J usage is TRBJ2-1; 8 nucleotides line up with TRBD2. Trimming at V came to 7 bases and at J to 4 bases, leaving 6 bases not matched to a gene. Germline V gives CDR1 MNHEY, CDR2 SMNVEV (reference sequence). This CDR3 region has 14 residues. The CDR3, as DNA: TGTGCCAGCAATATAGCGGGAAGGTACAATGAGCAGTTCTTC. Translation gives CASNIAGRYNEQFF.